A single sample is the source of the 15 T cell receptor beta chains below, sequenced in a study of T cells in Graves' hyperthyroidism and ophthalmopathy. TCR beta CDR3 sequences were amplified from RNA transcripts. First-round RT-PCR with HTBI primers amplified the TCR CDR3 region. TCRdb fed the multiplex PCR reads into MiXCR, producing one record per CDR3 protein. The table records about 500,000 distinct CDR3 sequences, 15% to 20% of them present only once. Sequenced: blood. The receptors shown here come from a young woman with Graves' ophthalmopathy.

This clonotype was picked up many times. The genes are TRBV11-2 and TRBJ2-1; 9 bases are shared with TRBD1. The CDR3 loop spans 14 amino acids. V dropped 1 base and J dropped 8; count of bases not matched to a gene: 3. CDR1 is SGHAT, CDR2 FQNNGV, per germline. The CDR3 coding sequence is TGTGCCAGCAGCTTAGGCTGGACAGGGGATGAGCAGTTCTTC. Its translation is CASSLGWTGDEQFF.

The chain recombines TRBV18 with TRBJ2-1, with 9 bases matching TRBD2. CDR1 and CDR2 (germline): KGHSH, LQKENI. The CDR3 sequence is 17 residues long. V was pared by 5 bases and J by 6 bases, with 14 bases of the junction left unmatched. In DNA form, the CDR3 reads TGTGCCAGCTCAGTGCGGGCTCTAGCGGGACTCCCCAATGAGCAGTTCTTC. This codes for CASSVRALAGLPNEQFF.

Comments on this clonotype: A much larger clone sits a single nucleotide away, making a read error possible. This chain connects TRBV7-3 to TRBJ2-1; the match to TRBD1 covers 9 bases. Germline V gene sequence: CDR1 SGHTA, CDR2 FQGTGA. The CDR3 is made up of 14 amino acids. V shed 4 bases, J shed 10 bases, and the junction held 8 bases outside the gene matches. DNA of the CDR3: TGTGCCAGCAGCTCCCACAGGGGGCGCGGCGAGCAGTTCTTC. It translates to CASSSHRGRGEQFF.

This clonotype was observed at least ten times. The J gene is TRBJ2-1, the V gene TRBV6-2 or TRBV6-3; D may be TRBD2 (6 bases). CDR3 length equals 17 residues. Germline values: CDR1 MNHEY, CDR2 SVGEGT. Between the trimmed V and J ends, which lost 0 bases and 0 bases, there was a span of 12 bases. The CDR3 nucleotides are TGTGCCAGCAGTTACTCGAGGACTATCCACTCCTACAATGAGCAGTTCTTC. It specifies CASSYSRTIHSYNEQFF.

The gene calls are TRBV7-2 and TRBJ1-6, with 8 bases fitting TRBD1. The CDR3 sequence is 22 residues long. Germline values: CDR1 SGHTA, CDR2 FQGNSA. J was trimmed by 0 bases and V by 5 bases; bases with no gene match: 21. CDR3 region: CASSHLQDPGTGGSSYNSPLHF. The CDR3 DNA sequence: TGTGCCAGCAGCCACCTCCAGGACCCTGGGACAGGAGGCAGCTCCTATAATTCACCCCTCCACTTT. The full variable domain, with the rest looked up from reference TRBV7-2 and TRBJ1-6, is GAGVSQSPSNKVTEKGKDVELRCDPISGHTALYWYRQSLGQGLEFLIYFQGNSAPDKSGLPSDRFSAERTGGSVSTLTIQRTQQEDSAVYLCASSHLQDPGTGGSSYNSPLHFGNGTRLTVT.

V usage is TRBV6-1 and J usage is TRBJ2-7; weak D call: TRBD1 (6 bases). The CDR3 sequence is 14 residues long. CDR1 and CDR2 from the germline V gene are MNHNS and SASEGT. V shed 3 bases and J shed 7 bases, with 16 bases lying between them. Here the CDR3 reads CASSEIGAGDEQYF. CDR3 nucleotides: TGTGCCAGCAGTGAGATAGGAGCAGGGGATGAGCAGTACTTC.

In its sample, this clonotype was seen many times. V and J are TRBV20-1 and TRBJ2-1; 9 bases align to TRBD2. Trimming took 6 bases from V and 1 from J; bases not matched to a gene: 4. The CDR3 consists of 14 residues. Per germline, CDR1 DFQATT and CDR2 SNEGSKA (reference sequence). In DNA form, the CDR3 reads TGCAGTGCCATTAGCGGGAGATCCTACAATGAGCAGTTCTTC. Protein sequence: CSAISGRSYNEQFF.

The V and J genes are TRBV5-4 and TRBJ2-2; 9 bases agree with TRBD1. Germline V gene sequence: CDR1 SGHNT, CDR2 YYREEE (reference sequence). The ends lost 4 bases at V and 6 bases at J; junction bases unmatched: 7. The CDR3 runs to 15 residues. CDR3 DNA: TGTGCCAGCAGCGCCCGGGACAGGGACGCCGGGGAGCTGTTTTTT. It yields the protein CASSARDRDAGELFF.

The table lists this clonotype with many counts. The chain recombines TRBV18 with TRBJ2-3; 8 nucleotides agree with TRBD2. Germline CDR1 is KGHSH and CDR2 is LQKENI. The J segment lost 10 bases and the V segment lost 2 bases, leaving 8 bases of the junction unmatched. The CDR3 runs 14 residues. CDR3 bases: TGTGCCAGCTCACCAGTCTCCGGGAGGGCCTCGCAGTATTTT. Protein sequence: CASSPVSGRASQYF. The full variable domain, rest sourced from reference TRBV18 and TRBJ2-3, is NAGVMQNPRHLVRRRGQEARLRCSPMKGHSHVYWYRQLPEEGLKFMVYLQKENIIDESGMPKERFSAEFPKEGPSILRIQQVVRGDSAAYFCASSPVSGRASQYFGPGTRLTVL.

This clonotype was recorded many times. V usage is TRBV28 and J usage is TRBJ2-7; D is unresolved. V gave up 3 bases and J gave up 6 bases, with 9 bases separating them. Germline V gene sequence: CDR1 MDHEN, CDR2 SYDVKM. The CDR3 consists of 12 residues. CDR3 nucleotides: TGTGCCAGCAGTTTGGGTCTCGGCGAGCAGTACTTC. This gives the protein CASSLGLGEQYF.

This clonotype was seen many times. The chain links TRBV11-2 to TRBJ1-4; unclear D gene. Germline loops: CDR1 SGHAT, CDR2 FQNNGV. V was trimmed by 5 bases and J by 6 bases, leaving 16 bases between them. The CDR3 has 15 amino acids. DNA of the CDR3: TGTGCCAGCAGCCCCTCGGTTGTTATGGATGAAAAACTGTTTTTT. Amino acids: CASSPSVVMDEKLFF.

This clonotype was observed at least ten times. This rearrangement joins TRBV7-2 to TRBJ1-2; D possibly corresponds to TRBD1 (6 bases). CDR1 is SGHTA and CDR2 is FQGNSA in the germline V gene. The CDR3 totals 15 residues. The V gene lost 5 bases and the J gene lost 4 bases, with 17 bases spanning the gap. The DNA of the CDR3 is TGTGCCAGCAGCCCCTCGACAGGAATGGGCTATGGCTACACCTTC. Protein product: CASSPSTGMGYGYTF.

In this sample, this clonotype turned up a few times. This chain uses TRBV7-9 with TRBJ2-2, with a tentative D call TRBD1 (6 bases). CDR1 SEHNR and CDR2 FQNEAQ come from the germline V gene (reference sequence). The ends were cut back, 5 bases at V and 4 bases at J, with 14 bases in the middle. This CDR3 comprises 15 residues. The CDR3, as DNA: TGTGCCAGCAGCCCAAACAGGGTCGGCACCGGGGAGCTGTTTTTT. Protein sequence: CASSPNRVGTGELFF.

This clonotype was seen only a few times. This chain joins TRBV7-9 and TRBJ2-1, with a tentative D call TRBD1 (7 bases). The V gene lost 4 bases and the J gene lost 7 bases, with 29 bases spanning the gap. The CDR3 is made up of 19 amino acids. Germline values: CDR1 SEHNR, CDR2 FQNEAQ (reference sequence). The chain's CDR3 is CASSSNDRGRAQGGNEQFF. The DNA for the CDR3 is TGTGCCAGCAGCTCCAACGATAGGGGCCGGGCGCAGGGGGGAAATGAGCAGTTCTTC.

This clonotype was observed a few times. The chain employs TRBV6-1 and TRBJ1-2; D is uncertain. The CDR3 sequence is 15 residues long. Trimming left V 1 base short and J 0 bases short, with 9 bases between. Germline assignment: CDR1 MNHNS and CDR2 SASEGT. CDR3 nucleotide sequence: TGTGCCAGCAGTGAAGTCGACACCCCTAACTATGGCTACACCTTC. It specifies CASSEVDTPNYGYTF.